This T cell receptor (beta chain) was sequenced in a study of TIL therapy for anti-PD-1-resistant metastatic lung cancer. Study in general: Most patients had lung adenocarcinoma. Study-wide findings and caveats: Compared with baseline intratumoral T cells, expanded TIL cultures were more clonal and less diverse (around 6% vs 30%).

With 0 bases clipped from V and 5 bases from J, the junction kept 15 bases outside the gene matches. In germline, CDR1 is MGHDK, CDR2 SYGVNS. This CDR3 contains 18 residues. Time point defined: pre-treatment sample, taken before nivolumab and TIL therapy. The tumor samples were excised metastases, mostly pleural nodules or supraclavicular lymph nodes. In the case of this clone: The target antigen is unknown. In the same sample, other DNA sequences code for this CDR3.

This was the immunoSEQ v3 assay. TCRdb's table, derived via immunoSEQ multiplex PCR, lists solely in-frame clones and lacks some. The top ten hold approximately 11% of the sample, which has about 100,000 clones, under 70% seen once. The rearrangement joins TRBV25-1 to TRBJ1-2; 7 bases line up with TRBD1. The sequence derives from a person between 30 and 80 years old with non-small cell lung cancer. The sample was tumor tissue, taken at baseline. The CDR3 DNA reads TGTGCCAGCAGTGAATACCTCGGACGGGACAGCCAACTTTATGGCTACACCTTC. It codes for CASSEYLGRDSQLYGYTF.